The clone carrying this T cell receptor (beta chain) has more than one count but fewer than ten. This entry is derived from a study of blood T cells in healthy people across ages. Across the study: The template switching approach captured approximately one barcoded beta molecule for every two T cells.

Per sample, a minimum of 6 million PBMCs were isolated. Germline CDR1 and CDR2: KGHDR and SFDVKD. Germline trimming cut 4 bases from V and 5 bases from J; bases unmatched to any gene: 12. This CDR3 has 16 residues. Alongside a J-beta primer mix, a sample-barcoded 5' primer served in a second PCR lasting roughly 7 to 11 cycles. Every sample returned 2.5 million or more CDR3-containing paired-end reads. MiXCR, run by TCRdb on the 5' RACE reads, gives a single entry per CDR3 protein. The sample yields hundreds of thousands of distinct CDR3 sequences, around 45% seen once. The chain carries TRBV24-1 and TRBJ2-5; 7 positions match TRBD1. Sequenced: blood. This sequence originates from a woman aged 55-70 years in good health. The CDR3 loop is CATSEHDRAERETQYF. The CDR3 coding sequence is TGTGCCACCAGTGAACATGACAGGGCAGAGCGGGAGACCCAGTACTTC.